The 27 T cell receptor beta chains below come from one sample, sequenced in a study of identical twins. TCRdb re-derived calls from the 5' RACE reads in MiXCR, one entry per CDR3 protein. The repertoire holds around 340,000 distinct CDR3 sequences, over 9% seen once, with roughly 7% in the top ten. The sample was also reused in another study, on yellow fever vaccine responses in identical twins.

Sequences were obtained from CD8+ T cells sorted from blood. Receptor source: a woman aged 18-35 years in good health.

This clonotype was found many times. The rearrangement uses TRBV9 and TRBJ2-7; D is unclear. Germline V gene lookup returns CDR1 SGDLS and CDR2 YYNGEE. Trimming took 7 bases from V and 1 from J, leaving 6 bases between them. This CDR3 contains 11 residues. The CDR3, as DNA: TGTGCCAGCGGTTCTTCCTACGAGCAGTACTTC. This translates into CASGSSYEQYF.

The sample holds many counts of this clonotype. V gene TRBV12-3 or TRBV12-4 combines with J gene TRBJ2-3; 7 bases are shared with TRBD1. Trimming took 5 bases from V and 4 from J; bases not matched to a gene: 0. The CDR3 has 12 amino acids. The CDR3 loop is CASSTGADTQYF. The CDR3 nucleotides read TGTGCCAGCAGTACAGGGGCAGATACGCAGTATTTT.

The chain uses TRBV7-9 and TRBJ1-2; unclear D gene. The CDR3 totals 13 residues. CDR1 is SEHNR, CDR2 FQNEAQ, per germline (reference sequence). V was pared by 0 bases and J by 6 bases, with 8 bases between. CDR3 region: CASSLAGIHGYTF. As DNA, the CDR3 is TGTGCCAGCAGCTTAGCGGGGATCCATGGCTACACCTTC. Full variable domain (remainder filled in from reference TRBV7-9 and TRBJ1-2): DTGVSQNPRHKITKRGQNVTFRCDPISEHNRLYWYRQTLGQGPEFLTYFQNEAQLEKSRLLSDRFSAERPKGSFSTLEIQRTEQGDSAMYLCASSLAGIHGYTFGSGTRLTVV.

This clonotype was seen at least ten times. The junction departs from the called germline gene at one end, perhaps through a read error. V gene TRBV5-1 combines with J gene TRBJ2-3; D gene unclear. The CDR3 runs 11 residues. Germline lookup yields CDR1 SGHRS and CDR2 YFSETQ. The CDR3 loop reads CASSLSDTQYF. In nucleotides, the CDR3 is TGTGCCAGCAGCTTATCAGATACGCAGTATTTT. Based on the CDR3 plus reference TRBV5-1 and TRBJ2-3, the full variable domain is KAGVTQTPRYLIKTRGQQVTLSCSPISGHRSVSWYQQTPGQGLQFLFEYFSETQRNKGNFPGRFSGRQFSNSRSEMNVSTLELGDSALYLCASSLSDTQYFGPGTRLTVL.

V is TRBV7-3 and J is TRBJ1-1; D gene unclear. V lost 1 base to trimming and J lost 11 bases, with 14 bases between them. Germline CDR1 SGHTA, CDR2 FQGTGA. This CDR3 has 13 residues. CDR3 region: CASSLNWGSEAFF. In nucleotides, the CDR3 is TGTGCCAGCAGCTTAAACTGGGGTTCGGAGGCTTTCTTT.

This clonotype was seen a few times. V is TRBV27 and J is TRBJ1-4; tentatively, D is TRBD1 (5 bases). From germline, CDR1 is MNHEY and CDR2 SMNVEV (reference sequence). This CDR3 contains 16 residues. Between the trimmed V and J ends, which lost 4 bases and 7 bases, there was a span of 19 bases. The CDR3 reads CASSSQSGPMGEKLFF. CDR3 nucleotides: TGTGCCAGCAGTTCTCAATCGGGACCTATGGGTGAAAAACTGTTTTTT.

This chain joins TRBV11-3 and TRBJ2-2; TRBD2 aligns across 9 bases. This CDR3 spans 17 amino acids. CDR1 is SGHNT, CDR2 YENEEA, per germline. The ends lost 1 base at V and 7 bases at J; junction bases unmatched: 10. The chain's CDR3 is CASSLAHQREVIGELFF. In DNA, the CDR3 is TGTGCCAGCAGCTTAGCCCACCAGCGGGAGGTAATCGGGGAGCTGTTTTTT.

This sequence joins TRBV29-1 and TRBJ2-3; 8 bases line up with TRBD2. Germline V gene data show CDR1 as SQVTM and CDR2 as ANQGSEA. This CDR3 is 15 amino acids long. The V gene end was trimmed by 1 base and the J gene end by 1 base; junction bases not matched to a gene: 4. The CDR3 spells CSVEGRGDRTDTQYF. The DNA of the CDR3 is TGCAGCGTTGAAGGGCGGGGGGACCGCACAGATACGCAGTATTTT.

The rearrangement joins TRBV9 to TRBJ2-3; D remains unclear. There are 16 residues in the CDR3. Trimming took off 0 bases at V and 2 bases at J, with 13 bases between the two ends. The germline CDR1 and CDR2 sequences are SGDLS and YYNGEE. Here the CDR3 reads CASSVVGEWTTDTQYF. The CDR3 DNA reads TGTGCCAGCAGCGTAGTAGGCGAATGGACCACAGATACGCAGTATTTT.

The J gene is TRBJ2-7, the V gene TRBV7-9; 8 nucleotides match TRBD1. The germline CDR1 and CDR2 sequences are SEHNR and FQNEAQ (reference sequence). V dropped 5 bases and J dropped 5; count of bases not matched to a gene: 8. The CDR3 extends over 14 amino acids. The CDR3 region is CASSGQGALDEQYV. For the CDR3, the DNA is TGTGCCAGCAGCGGTCAGGGGGCGCTTGACGAGCAGTACGTC.

The table lists this clonotype with a few counts. This chain connects TRBV13 to TRBJ2-7; 9 nucleotides match TRBD2. The CDR3 is 15 residues long. V lost 4 bases and J lost 3; bases outside the gene matches: 7. CDR1 and CDR2 (germline): PRHDT, FYEKMQ (reference sequence). The CDR3 DNA reads as TGTGCCAGCAGCTACGGACTAGCGCCAAACTACGAGCAGTACTTC. Amino acid sequence: CASSYGLAPNYEQYF.

This clonotype was detected only a few times. The chain carries TRBV12-3 or TRBV12-4 and TRBJ1-1, with D tentatively TRBD1 (6 bases). Trimming cost V 5 bases and J 8 bases, with 21 bases left between them. The CDR3 is 15 residues long. CDR3 protein: CASSPFGRGLMEAFF. In DNA form, the CDR3 reads TGTGCCAGCAGTCCATTCGGTCGGGGGCTGATGGAAGCTTTCTTT.

The rearrangement uses TRBV20-1 and TRBJ2-1, with TRBD2 identical over 14 bases. Per germline, CDR1 DFQATT and CDR2 SNEGSKA (reference sequence). There are 16 residues in the CDR3. Germline trimming cut 6 bases from V and 0 bases from J; bases unmatched to any gene: 4. CDR3 nucleotide sequence: TGCAGTGCGTGGGGACTAGCGGGAGACTCCTACAATGAGCAGTTCTTC. Encoded protein: CSAWGLAGDSYNEQFF.

The chain couples TRBV7-8 to TRBJ2-3; D gene uncertain. The CDR3 is made up of 17 amino acids. CDR1 and CDR2 (germline): SGHVS, FQNEAQ. The germline V and J ends were trimmed by 1 base and 0 bases, with 14 bases remaining between them. DNA of the CDR3: TGTGCCAGCAGCTTAGACGGTAGGGCCAGGAGCACAGATACGCAGTATTTT. As protein: CASSLDGRARSTDTQYF.

This clonotype was found a few times. J is TRBJ2-5 and V is TRBV7-9; possibly TRBD1 for D (6 bases). The CDR3 totals 14 residues. Germline loops: CDR1 SEHNR, CDR2 FQNEAQ (reference sequence). V was cut by 5 bases and J by 5 bases, with 15 bases left in between. The CDR3 region is CASSPTGFGETQYF. The CDR3 DNA is TGTGCCAGCAGCCCCACAGGGTTTGGCGAGACCCAGTACTTC. The complete variable domain, with remaining parts taken from reference TRBV7-9 and TRBJ2-5, reads DTGVSQNPRHKITKRGQNVTFRCDPISEHNRLYWYRQTLGQGPEFLTYFQNEAQLEKSRLLSDRFSAERPKGSFSTLEIQRTEQGDSAMYLCASSPTGFGETQYFGPGTRLLVL.

A few counts support this clonotype. The V and J genes are TRBV28 and TRBJ1-1; D possibly corresponds to TRBD1 (5 bases). V dropped 6 bases and J dropped 5 bases, with 13 bases sitting between them. The CDR3 is 13 residues long. Looked up from germline, CDR1 is MDHEN and CDR2 is SYDVKM. The CDR3 protein is CASRFRDWTEAFF. Written as DNA, the CDR3 is TGTGCCAGCAGATTTAGGGACTGGACTGAAGCTTTCTTT. The full variable domain, completed using reference TRBV28 and TRBJ1-1, is DVKVTQSSRYLVKRTGEKVFLECVQDMDHENMFWYRQDPGLGLRLIYFSYDVKMKEKGDIPEGYSVSREKKERFSLILESASTNQTSMYLCASRFRDWTEAFFGQGTRLTVV.

The genes are TRBV6-5 and TRBJ2-1, with 9 positions matching TRBD1. CDR1 is MNHEY, CDR2 SVGAGI, per germline. J was trimmed by 7 bases and V by 3 bases; bases with no gene match: 16. The CDR3 extends over 18 amino acids. The CDR3, as DNA: TGTGCCAGCAGTTATTCATGGGGACAGGGTGTGGGCAAGAATGAGCAGTTCTTC. Translated, it gives CASSYSWGQGVGKNEQFF.

This clonotype has a count of ten or more. This chain connects TRBV12-3 or TRBV12-4 to TRBJ2-7; maybe TRBD2 (6 bases). The CDR3 runs 14 residues. Trimming shortened V by 3 bases and J by 3 bases, and 12 bases separated the two germline ends. The CDR3 loop reads CASSFTSSGYEQYF. The CDR3, as DNA: TGTGCCAGCAGTTTCACTAGCAGTGGCTACGAGCAGTACTTC.

This chain uses TRBV7-8 with TRBJ2-5; D uncertain. The CDR3 is 14 residues long. Germline lookup yields CDR1 SGHVS and CDR2 FQNEAQ. V dropped 1 base and J dropped 3 bases, with 9 bases sitting between them. The CDR3 DNA is TGTGCCAGCAGCTTAGAGCTAGTTAAAGAGACCCAGTACTTC. Protein product: CASSLELVKETQYF.

This chain connects TRBV24-1 to TRBJ2-1, with a possible D match to TRBD2 (6 bases). Germline assignment: CDR1 KGHDR and CDR2 SFDVKD. Trimming took off 12 bases at V and 2 bases at J, with 10 bases between the two ends. The CDR3 sequence is 12 residues long. CDR3 nucleotides: TGTGCCTGTGGGGGGACCTACAATGAGCAGTTCTTC. Translated, it gives CACGGTYNEQFF.

The chain employs TRBV9 and TRBJ2-7, with TRBD1 matching 9 bases. Losses at the gene ends were 4 bases for V and 10 bases for J; bases not matched to a gene: 12. Germline CDR1 reads SGDLS; CDR2 reads YYNGEE. This CDR3 has 14 residues. The chain's CDR3 is CASSSRDRDGGQYF. CDR3 nucleotide sequence: TGTGCCAGCAGCAGTCGGGACAGGGATGGGGGCCAGTACTTC.

This clonotype was seen a few times. The V gene is TRBV29-1, the J gene TRBJ1-1; no reliable D call. Trimming cost V 5 bases and J 7 bases, with 11 bases left between them. The length of the CDR3 is 11 residues. Germline CDR1 SQVTM, CDR2 ANQGSEA. The CDR3 DNA is TGCAGCGTTTTCAACGACCTTGAAGCTTTCTTT. Encoded protein: CSVFNDLEAFF.

The chain employs TRBV29-1 and TRBJ1-2; D is possibly TRBD1 (6 bases). This CDR3 has 13 residues. V lost 6 bases and J lost 12, with 23 bases in between. Germline V CDR1 and CDR2: SQVTM, ANQGSEA. CDR3 in DNA: TGCAGCGTCCCCCCTGACGGGCCCAGGGGCAACACCTTC. It is translated as CSVPPDGPRGNTF.

There are many counts of this clonotype. J is TRBJ1-2 and V is TRBV18; D may be TRBD1 (5 bases). Between the trimmed V and J ends, which lost 3 bases and 5 bases, there was a span of 16 bases. CDR3 length: 15 residues. Per the germline V gene, CDR1 is KGHSH and CDR2 is LQKENI. The CDR3 DNA sequence: TGTGCCAGCTCACCTGCAGGCGGGGGAGGTTATGGCTACACCTTC. This translates into CASSPAGGGGYGYTF.

This chain connects TRBV14 to TRBJ2-1; 11 positions agree with TRBD2. The CDR3 has 15 amino acids. CDR1 SGHDN and CDR2 FVKESK come from the germline V gene. V shed 4 bases, J shed 10 bases, and the junction held 9 bases outside the gene matches. CDR3 loop: CASSPTSGVRREQFF. CDR3 DNA: TGTGCCAGCAGCCCGACTAGCGGGGTTAGGAGGGAGCAGTTCTTC.

This clonotype occurred a few times. CDR3 amino acids: CASSPIAGGQETQYF. As DNA, the CDR3 is TGTGCCAGCAGTCCTATAGCGGGGGGACAAGAGACCCAGTACTTC. This chain uses TRBV28 with TRBJ2-5; 10 bases fit TRBD2. Per the germline V gene, CDR1 is MDHEN and CDR2 is SYDVKM. V was clipped by 5 bases and J by 2 bases; unmatched bases: 5. This CDR3 has 15 residues.

On this clonotype: This may be a read error: a much more frequent sequence differs by one nucleotide. CDR3 in amino acids: CASNSLRNSQETQYF. The CDR3 DNA is TGTGCCAGCAACTCCCTCCGGAACTCGCAAGAGACCCAGTACTTC. The chain carries TRBV28 and TRBJ2-5, with D uncertain. Looked up from germline, CDR1 is MDHEN and CDR2 is SYDVKM. The CDR3 runs to 15 residues. V was pared by 7 bases and J by 2 bases, with 17 bases between.